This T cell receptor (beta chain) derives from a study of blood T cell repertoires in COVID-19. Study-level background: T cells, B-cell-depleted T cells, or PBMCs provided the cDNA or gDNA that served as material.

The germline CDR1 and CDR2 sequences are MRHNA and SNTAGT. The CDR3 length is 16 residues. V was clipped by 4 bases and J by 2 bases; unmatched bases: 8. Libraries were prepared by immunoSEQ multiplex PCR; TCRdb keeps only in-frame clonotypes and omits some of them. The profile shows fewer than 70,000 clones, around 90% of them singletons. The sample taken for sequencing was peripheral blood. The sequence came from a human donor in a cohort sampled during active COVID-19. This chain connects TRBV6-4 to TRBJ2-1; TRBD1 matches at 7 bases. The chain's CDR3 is CASSALTGVPYNEQFF. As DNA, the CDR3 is TGTGCCAGCAGTGCGTTAACAGGGGTACCCTACAATGAGCAGTTCTTC.